The rows below give T cell receptor beta chains drawn from one sample of a study of identical twins. TCRdb reprocessed the 5' RACE reads via MiXCR and lists one record per CDR3 protein. The table includes roughly 630,000 distinct CDR3 sequences, just over 7% detected once. These same records also appear under a second study, on yellow fever vaccine responses in identical twins.

The sequenced sample was PBMCs. The receptors were sampled from a woman aged 18-30 years in good health. Both conserved end residues are part of each CDR3. A D gene is named only where the DNA matches it firmly. Size values are once, few and many counts, or a class for expanded clones, and some rows have none.

TRBJ1-1 - TRBV11-2 - CASSPQVPEAFF TGTGCCAGCAGCCCACAGGTCCCTGAAGCTTTCTTT
TRBJ1-1 - TRBV7-9 few CASSLYPDTEAFF TGTGCCAGCAGCTTATACCCGGACACTGAAGCTTTCTTT
TRBJ1-4 TRBD1 TRBV20-1 few CSAKDRAEKLFF TGCAGTGCCAAAGACAGGGCTGAAAAACTGTTTTTT
TRBJ1-5 - TRBV15 many CATSSRTANSNQPQHF TGTGCCACCAGCAGCCGGACAGCAAATAGCAATCAGCCCCAGCATTTT
TRBJ2-3 - TRBV28 few CASRVRRITDTQYF TGTGCCAGCAGGGTGAGGCGGATCACAGATACGCAGTATTTT
TRBJ2-1 - TRBV6-1 few CASKIPSTYNEQFF TGTGCCAGCAAAATCCCGAGTACCTACAATGAGCAGTTCTTC
TRBJ2-1 - TRBV27 few CASSSRDRTNEQFF TGTGCCAGCAGTTCCCGGGACCGCACCAATGAGCAGTTCTTC
TRBJ1-2 TRBD1 TRBV10-3 - CATNGRQGARNYGYTF TGTGCCACTAACGGGAGACAGGGGGCTCGGAACTATGGCTACACCTTC
TRBJ1-1 TRBD1 TRBV10-3 - CAIRDRGTGTEAFF TGTGCCATCAGGGACAGGGGAACGGGGACTGAAGCTTTCTTT
TRBJ2-3 TRBD2 TRBV5-1 - CASSTRSGGITDTQYF TGCGCCAGCAGCACACGAAGCGGGGGGATCACAGATACGCAGTATTTT
TRBJ2-1 - TRBV2 - CASSDLFLNEQFF TGTGCCAGCAGTGATCTCTTCCTCAATGAGCAGTTCTTC
TRBJ1-6 - TRBV28 many CASSQPPGRDSPLHF TGTGCCAGCAGCCAACCCCCGGGTAGGGATTCACCCCTCCACTTT
TRBJ2-1 - TRBV14 once CAGSLVYSYNEQFF TGTGCCGGCAGCCTCGTCTACTCCTACAATGAGCAGTTCTTC
TRBJ1-4 - TRBV5-5 - CASSGGGLGAVEKLFF TGTGCCAGCAGCGGGGGGGGATTGGGCGCAGTCGAAAAACTGTTTTTT
TRBJ1-5 - TRBV5-1 few CASSLGGIRGQPQHF TGCGCCAGCAGCTTGGGGGGAATAAGGGGTCAGCCCCAGCATTTT
TRBJ1-1 - TRBV5-1 many CASNPGHSNTEAFF TGCGCCAGCAACCCGGGACATTCGAACACTGAAGCTTTCTTT
TRBJ1-1 - TRBV12-3/TRBV12-4 many CASSLNTMNTEAFF TGTGCCAGCAGTTTAAACACGATGAACACTGAAGCTTTCTTT
TRBJ2-1 TRBD1 TRBV28 - CASTTGTAYNEQFF TGTGCCAGCACTACCGGGACAGCGTACAATGAGCAGTTCTTC
TRBJ2-7 - TRBV11-3 many CASSFTDWDYEQYF TGTGCCAGCAGCTTTACGGACTGGGACTACGAGCAGTACTTC
TRBJ2-5 - TRBV12-3/TRBV12-4 many CASSLWGKETQYF TGTGCCAGCAGTTTATGGGGGAAAGAGACCCAGTACTTC
TRBJ1-5 - TRBV12-3/TRBV12-4 many CASSNGTGTWSNQPQHF TGTGCCAGCAGCAATGGTACAGGGACGTGGAGCAATCAGCCCCAGCATTTT
TRBJ2-3 TRBD2 TRBV29-1 - CSVDHTSGRSFGSTDTQYF TGCAGCGTTGACCACACTAGCGGGAGGAGTTTTGGTTCCACAGATACGCAGTATTTT